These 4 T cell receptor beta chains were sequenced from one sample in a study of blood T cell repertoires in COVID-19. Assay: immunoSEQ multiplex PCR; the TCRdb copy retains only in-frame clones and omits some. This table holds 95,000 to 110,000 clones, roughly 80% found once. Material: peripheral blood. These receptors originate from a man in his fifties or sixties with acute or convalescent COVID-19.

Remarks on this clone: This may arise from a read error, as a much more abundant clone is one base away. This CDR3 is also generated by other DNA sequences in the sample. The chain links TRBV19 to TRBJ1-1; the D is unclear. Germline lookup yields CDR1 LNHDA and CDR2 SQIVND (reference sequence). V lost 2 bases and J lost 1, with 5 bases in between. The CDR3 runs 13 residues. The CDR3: CASSITENTEAFF. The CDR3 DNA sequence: TGTGCCAGTAGTATAACAGAGAACACTGAAGCTTTCTTT.

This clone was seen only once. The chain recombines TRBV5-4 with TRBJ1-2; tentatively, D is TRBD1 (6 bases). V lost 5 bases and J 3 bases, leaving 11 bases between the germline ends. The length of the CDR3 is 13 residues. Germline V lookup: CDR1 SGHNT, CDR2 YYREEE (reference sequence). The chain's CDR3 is CASSSHRDYGYTF. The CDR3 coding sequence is TGTGCCAGCAGTTCTCACAGGGACTATGGCTACACCTTC.

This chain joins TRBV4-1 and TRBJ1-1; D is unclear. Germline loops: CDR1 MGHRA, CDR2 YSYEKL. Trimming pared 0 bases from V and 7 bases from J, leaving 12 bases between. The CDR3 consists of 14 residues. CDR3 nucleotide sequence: TGCGCCAGCAGCCAAGACCCCAGAACATTTGAAGCTTTCTTT. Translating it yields CASSQDPRTFEAFF.

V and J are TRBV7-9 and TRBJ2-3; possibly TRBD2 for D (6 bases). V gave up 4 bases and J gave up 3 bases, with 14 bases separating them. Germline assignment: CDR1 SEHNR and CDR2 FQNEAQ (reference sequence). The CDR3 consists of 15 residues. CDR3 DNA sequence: TGTGCCAGCAGCTCCATTGGCGGGACGACAGATACGCAGTATTTT. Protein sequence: CASSSIGGTTDTQYF. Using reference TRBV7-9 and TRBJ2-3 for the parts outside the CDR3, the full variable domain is DTGVSQNPRHKITKRGQNVTFRCDPISEHNRLYWYRQTLGQGPEFLTYFQNEAQLEKSRLLSDRFSAERPKGSFSTLEIQRTEQGDSAMYLCASSSIGGTTDTQYFGPGTRLTVL.